The sequence of this T cell receptor beta chain was determined in a study of OX40 agonist ivuxolimab in advanced cancers. Study at large: Each dose-escalation patient presented with hepatocellular carcinoma, melanoma, renal cell or head and neck cancer. Patients were 65% to 85% male with ages about 20 to 79, mean about 54. Partial responses occurred in three patients (one hepatocellular carcinoma, two cutaneous melanoma).

Here immunoSEQ multiplex PCR was the method, and the copy in TCRdb shows in-frame clones only, minus some. The table lists approximately 110,000 clones, less than 95% of them singletons. The CDR3 consists of 16 residues. Germline V CDR1 and CDR2: LGHNA, YSLEER. V gave up 5 bases and J gave up 4 bases; unmatched junction bases: 11. Sequences were derived from CD4+ or CD8+ T cells sorted from blood, sampled in a trial of the OX40 agonist ivuxolimab. This sequence joins TRBV4-3 and TRBJ2-7; the match to TRBD2 covers 10 bases. This clonotype was sampled from an adult with an advanced solid tumor such as melanoma, head and neck, liver or kidney cancer. This CDR3 is CASSSAPSGSVYEQYF. CDR3 nucleotide sequence: TGCGCCAGCAGCTCGGCGCCTAGCGGGAGTGTATACGAGCAGTACTTC.